Listed below are T cell receptor beta chains from one sample, sequenced in a study of beta chain features in type 1 diabetes. Using immunoSEQ multiplex PCR, the repertoire was profiled, and TCRdb retains in-frame clones only, with some absent. The sample consists of more than 300,000 clones, 9.6% of them appearing once. The sample consisted of central memory CD4+ T cells from blood. The receptor set was obtained from a man between 25 and 39 years old with type 1 diabetes. Both conserved end residues are trimmed from each CDR3. The size entry is marked missing in some rows and otherwise reads once, few, many or a size class.

cdr3_aa: ASSLGGGIDYEQY
clone_size: .
v_call: TRBV6-5
j_call: TRBJ2-7

cdr3_aa: ASRNMRGASSGNTIY
clone_size: .
v_call: TRBV19
j_call: TRBJ1-3

cdr3_aa: ASSYGSTPGTGELF
clone_size: .
v_call: TRBV27
j_call: TRBJ2-2

cdr3_aa: ASSKGGRNYSYEQY
clone_size: .
v_call: TRBV21-1
j_call: TRBJ2-7

cdr3_aa: ASSPRSGRSLSEQY
clone_size: few
v_call: TRBV7-2
j_call: TRBJ2-7

cdr3_aa: ASSQTGEETQY
clone_size: .
v_call: TRBV6-6
j_call: TRBJ2-5

cdr3_aa: ASSFRDRDPLSNQPQH
clone_size: .
v_call: TRBV7-8
j_call: TRBJ1-5

cdr3_aa: ASRLPGTGGYNEQF
clone_size: many
v_call: TRBV28
j_call: TRBJ2-1

cdr3_aa: ASSLMSTRKKLF
clone_size: few
v_call: TRBV7-2
j_call: TRBJ1-4

cdr3_aa: ASSESAGRQPQH
clone_size: .
v_call: TRBV10-1
j_call: TRBJ1-5

cdr3_aa: ASSLQGHNQPQH
clone_size: .
v_call: TRBV5-5
j_call: TRBJ1-5

cdr3_aa: AWIFKRYKQSRANVLT
clone_size: once
v_call: TRBV30
j_call: TRBJ2-6

cdr3_aa: ASSASGSSYNEQF
clone_size: .
v_call: TRBV10-1
j_call: TRBJ2-1

cdr3_aa: ASSLGTSGYYNEQF
clone_size: .
v_call: TRBV5-4
j_call: TRBJ2-1

cdr3_aa: AMTLSYEQY
clone_size: .
v_call: TRBV30
j_call: TRBJ2-7

cdr3_aa: ASRAGDGPPGELF
clone_size: .
v_call: TRBV10-1
j_call: TRBJ2-2

cdr3_aa: ASRVQGYEQY
clone_size: .
v_call: TRBV6-6
j_call: TRBJ2-7

cdr3_aa: ASSKFGLAGTNTGELF
clone_size: few
v_call: TRBV27
j_call: TRBJ2-2

cdr3_aa: ASSSGTWVEKLF
clone_size: .
v_call: TRBV27
j_call: TRBJ1-4

cdr3_aa: ASSSANSGDWIAEQF
clone_size: .
v_call: TRBV18
j_call: TRBJ2-1

cdr3_aa: ASSFSQDNQPQH
clone_size: .
v_call: TRBV7-9
j_call: TRBJ1-5

cdr3_aa: AISVGGLNQPQH
clone_size: .
v_call: TRBV10-3
j_call: TRBJ1-5

cdr3_aa: ASSPRGETNYGYT
clone_size: .
v_call: TRBV4-1
j_call: TRBJ1-2

cdr3_aa: ASSLAGRELF
clone_size: .
v_call: TRBV5-1
j_call: TRBJ2-2

cdr3_aa: ASSLLSTGNLYNEQF
clone_size: .
v_call: TRBV4-3
j_call: TRBJ2-1

cdr3_aa: ASSLSAGGVSYEQY
clone_size: .
v_call: TRBV27
j_call: TRBJ2-7

cdr3_aa: ASSRLQRELGEQF
clone_size: .
v_call: TRBV5-1
j_call: TRBJ2-1

cdr3_aa: SVVDTEAF
clone_size: .
v_call: TRBV29-1
j_call: TRBJ1-1

cdr3_aa: ASSFRQGSYNEQF
clone_size: few
v_call: TRBV7-3
j_call: TRBJ2-1

cdr3_aa: ASSKIEPYEQY
clone_size: many
v_call: TRBV7-9
j_call: TRBJ2-7

cdr3_aa: ASSSQGAGIGNEQY
clone_size: few
v_call: TRBV18
j_call: TRBJ2-7

cdr3_aa: ATRREETKQY
clone_size: .
v_call: TRBV6-6
j_call: TRBJ2-7

cdr3_aa: ASSYPTGYEQY
clone_size: many
v_call: TRBV6-6
j_call: TRBJ2-7

cdr3_aa: ASSLQGNTEAF
clone_size: many
v_call: TRBV7-6
j_call: TRBJ1-1

cdr3_aa: ASSPPGSVREKLF
clone_size: .
v_call: TRBV4-3
j_call: TRBJ1-4

cdr3_aa: ATRDTDDEQY
clone_size: few
v_call: TRBV10-3
j_call: TRBJ2-7

cdr3_aa: ASSSVAGQGRDEQF
clone_size: .
v_call: TRBV28
j_call: TRBJ2-1

cdr3_aa: ASSSRTSGTNEQF
clone_size: many
v_call: TRBV5-4
j_call: TRBJ2-1

cdr3_aa: ASRSRGENTEAF
clone_size: .
v_call: TRBV2
j_call: TRBJ1-1

cdr3_aa: ASSLSPGQGVGNQPQH
clone_size: .
v_call: TRBV27
j_call: TRBJ1-5

cdr3_aa: ASSLWEVNEQF
clone_size: .
v_call: TRBV28
j_call: TRBJ2-1

cdr3_aa: ASSLAAGSTDTQY
clone_size: few
v_call: TRBV7-9
j_call: TRBJ2-3

cdr3_aa: ASSLLLQGTQY
clone_size: many
v_call: TRBV11-2
j_call: TRBJ2-3

cdr3_aa: SVGGGLLAGGTDTQY
clone_size: few
v_call: TRBV29-1
j_call: TRBJ2-3

cdr3_aa: ASSRTGGEQY
clone_size: many
v_call: TRBV28
j_call: TRBJ2-7

cdr3_aa: ASSQDQYQYEQY
clone_size: few
v_call: TRBV4-2
j_call: TRBJ2-7